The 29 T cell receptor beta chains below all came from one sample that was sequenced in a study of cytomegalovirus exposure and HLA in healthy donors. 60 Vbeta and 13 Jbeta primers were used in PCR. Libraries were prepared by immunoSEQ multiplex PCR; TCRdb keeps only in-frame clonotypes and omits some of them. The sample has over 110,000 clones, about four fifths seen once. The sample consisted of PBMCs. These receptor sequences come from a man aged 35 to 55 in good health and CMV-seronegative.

The CDR3 bases are TGTGCCATCAGTGTCCTAGAATTCGAGCAGTACTTC. This encodes CAISVLEFEQYF. This sequence joins TRBV10-3 and TRBJ2-7; D call uncertain. The V end lost 4 bases, the J end lost 6 bases, and 10 bases lay between the germline ends. This CDR3 has 12 amino acids. Germline assignment: CDR1 ENHRY and CDR2 SYGVKD.

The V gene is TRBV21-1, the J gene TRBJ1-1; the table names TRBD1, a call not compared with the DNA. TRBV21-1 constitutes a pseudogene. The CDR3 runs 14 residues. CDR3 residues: CASSKARTDTEAFF. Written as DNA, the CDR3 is TGTGCCAGCAGCAAAGCCAGGACAGACACTGAAGCTTTCTTT.

The CDR3 reads CASSLGSRRSNYGYTF. DNA of the CDR3: TGTGCCAGCAGCTTAGGATCCAGGCGTTCCAACTATGGCTACACCTTC. V and J are TRBV13 and TRBJ1-2; D unclear. Per germline, CDR1 PRHDT and CDR2 FYEKMQ (reference sequence). Deletions cut 0 bases from V and 2 bases from J, with 13 bases between. The CDR3 covers 16 residues. Based on the CDR3 plus reference TRBV13 and TRBJ1-2, the full variable domain is AAGVIQSPRHLIKEKRETATLKCYPIPRHDTVYWYQQGPGQDPQFLISFYEKMQSDKGSIPDRFSAQQFSDYHSELNMSSLELGDSALYFCASSLGSRRSNYGYTFGSGTRLTVV.

CDR3 in amino acids: CASSDQQGIFYNEQFF. CDR3 sequence (DNA): TGCGCCAGCAGTGACCAGCAGGGGATATTCTACAATGAGCAGTTCTTC. This chain connects TRBV10-1 to TRBJ2-1; the D gene is possibly TRBD1 (6 bases). CDR3 length: 16 residues. The V gene's germline CDR1 is WNHNN and CDR2 SYGVQD (reference sequence). V was shortened by 3 bases and J by 3 bases, with 15 bases between the two germline ends.

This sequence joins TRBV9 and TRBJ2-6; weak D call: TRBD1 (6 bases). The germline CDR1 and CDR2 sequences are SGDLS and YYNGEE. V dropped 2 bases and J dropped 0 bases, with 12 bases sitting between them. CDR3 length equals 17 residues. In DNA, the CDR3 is TGTGCCAGCAGCGTTTACAGGGATCCCTCTGGGGCCAACGTCCTGACTTTC. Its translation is CASSVYRDPSGANVLTF.

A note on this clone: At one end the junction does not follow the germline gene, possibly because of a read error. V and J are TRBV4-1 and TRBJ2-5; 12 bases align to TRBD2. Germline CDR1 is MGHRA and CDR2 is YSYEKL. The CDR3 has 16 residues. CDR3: CASSQVLAGGQDTQYF. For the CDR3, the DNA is TGCGCCAGCAGCCAAGTACTAGCGGGGGGACAAGATACCCAGTACTTC.

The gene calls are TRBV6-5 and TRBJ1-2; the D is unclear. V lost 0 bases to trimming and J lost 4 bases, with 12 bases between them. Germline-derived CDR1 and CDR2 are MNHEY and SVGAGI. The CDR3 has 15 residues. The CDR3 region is CASSYSPRGSYGYTF. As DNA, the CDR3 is TGTGCCAGCAGTTACTCCCCAAGAGGAAGCTATGGCTACACCTTC.

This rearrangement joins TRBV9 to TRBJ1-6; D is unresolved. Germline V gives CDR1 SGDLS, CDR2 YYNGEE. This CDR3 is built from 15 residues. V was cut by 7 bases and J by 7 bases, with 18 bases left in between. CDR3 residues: CASLIGGTRNSPLHF. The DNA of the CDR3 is TGTGCCAGCTTAATTGGAGGAACGCGGAATTCACCCCTCCACTTT.

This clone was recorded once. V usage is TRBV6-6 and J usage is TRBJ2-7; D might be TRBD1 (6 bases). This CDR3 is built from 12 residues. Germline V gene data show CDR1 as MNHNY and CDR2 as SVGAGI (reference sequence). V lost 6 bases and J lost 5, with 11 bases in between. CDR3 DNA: TGTGCCAGCAGCTCGGACAGCCACGAGCAGTACTTC. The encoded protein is CASSSDSHEQYF.

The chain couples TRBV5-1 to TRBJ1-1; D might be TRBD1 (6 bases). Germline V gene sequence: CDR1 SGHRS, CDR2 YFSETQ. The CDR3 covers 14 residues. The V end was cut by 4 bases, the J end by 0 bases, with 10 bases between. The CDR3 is CASSGGGLNTEAFF. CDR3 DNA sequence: TGCGCCAGCAGCGGGGGGGGCCTGAACACTGAAGCTTTCTTT.

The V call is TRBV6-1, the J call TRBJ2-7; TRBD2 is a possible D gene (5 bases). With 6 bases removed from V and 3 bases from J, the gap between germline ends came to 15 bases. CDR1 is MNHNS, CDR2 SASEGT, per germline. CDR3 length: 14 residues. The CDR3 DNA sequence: TGTGCCAGCAGGGTAGGACTCAGATTCTACGAGCAGTACTTC. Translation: CASRVGLRFYEQYF.

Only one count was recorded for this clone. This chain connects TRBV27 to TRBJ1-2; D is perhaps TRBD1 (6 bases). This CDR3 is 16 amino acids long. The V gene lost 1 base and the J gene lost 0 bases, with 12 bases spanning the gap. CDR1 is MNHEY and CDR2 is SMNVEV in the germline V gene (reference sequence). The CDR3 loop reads CASSLYGGEANYGYTF. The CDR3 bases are TGTGCCAGCAGTTTATATGGGGGCGAGGCTAACTATGGCTACACCTTC.

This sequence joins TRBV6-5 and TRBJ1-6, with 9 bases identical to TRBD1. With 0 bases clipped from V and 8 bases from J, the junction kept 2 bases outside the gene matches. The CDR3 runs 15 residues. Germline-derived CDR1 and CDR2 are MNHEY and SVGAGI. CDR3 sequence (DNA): TGTGCCAGCAGTTACTCGGACAGGGGAGATTCACCCCTCCACTTT. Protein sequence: CASSYSDRGDSPLHF.

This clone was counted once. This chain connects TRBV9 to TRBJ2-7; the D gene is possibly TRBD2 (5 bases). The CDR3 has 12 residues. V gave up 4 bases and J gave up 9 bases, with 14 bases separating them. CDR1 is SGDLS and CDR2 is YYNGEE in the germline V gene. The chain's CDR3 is CASSTGHTRQYF. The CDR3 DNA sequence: TGTGCCAGCAGCACTGGTCACACTAGGCAGTACTTC.

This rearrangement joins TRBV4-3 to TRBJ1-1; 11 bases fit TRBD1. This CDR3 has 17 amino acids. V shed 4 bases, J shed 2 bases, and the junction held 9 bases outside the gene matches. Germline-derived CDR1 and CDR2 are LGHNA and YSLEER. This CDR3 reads CASSRIGTGGENTEAFF. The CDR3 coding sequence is TGCGCCAGCAGCCGGATTGGGACAGGGGGGGAAAACACTGAAGCTTTCTTT.

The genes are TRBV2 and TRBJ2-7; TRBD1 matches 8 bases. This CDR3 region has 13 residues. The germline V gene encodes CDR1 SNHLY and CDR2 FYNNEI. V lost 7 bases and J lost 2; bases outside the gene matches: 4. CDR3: CASTAQGAYEQYF. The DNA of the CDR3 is TGTGCCAGCACAGCACAGGGGGCCTACGAGCAGTACTTC. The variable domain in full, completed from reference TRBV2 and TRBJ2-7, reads EPEVTQTPSHQVTQMGQEVILRCVPISNHLYFYWYRQILGQKVEFLVSFYNNEISEKSEIFDDQFSVERPDGSNFTLKIRSTKLEDSAMYFCASTAQGAYEQYFGPGTRLTVT.

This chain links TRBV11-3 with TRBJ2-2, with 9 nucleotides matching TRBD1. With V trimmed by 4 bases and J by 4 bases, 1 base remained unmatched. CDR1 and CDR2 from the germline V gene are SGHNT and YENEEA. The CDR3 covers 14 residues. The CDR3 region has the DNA TGTGCCAGCAGCTCGGACAGGGGCACCGGGGAGCTGTTTTTT. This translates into CASSSDRGTGELFF.

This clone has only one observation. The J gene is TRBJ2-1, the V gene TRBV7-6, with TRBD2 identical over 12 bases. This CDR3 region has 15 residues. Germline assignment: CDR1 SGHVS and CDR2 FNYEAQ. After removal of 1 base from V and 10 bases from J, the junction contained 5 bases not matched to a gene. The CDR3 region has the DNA TGTGCCAGCAGCTTAGAACTAGCGGGGGGCTGGGAGCAGTTCTTC. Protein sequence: CASSLELAGGWEQFF.

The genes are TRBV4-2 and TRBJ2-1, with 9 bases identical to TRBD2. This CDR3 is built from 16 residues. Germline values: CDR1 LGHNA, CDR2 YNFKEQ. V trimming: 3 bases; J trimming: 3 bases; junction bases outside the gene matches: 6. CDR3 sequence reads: CASSHGAGGNYNEQFF. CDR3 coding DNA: TGTGCCAGCAGCCATGGAGCGGGGGGCAACTACAATGAGCAGTTCTTC.

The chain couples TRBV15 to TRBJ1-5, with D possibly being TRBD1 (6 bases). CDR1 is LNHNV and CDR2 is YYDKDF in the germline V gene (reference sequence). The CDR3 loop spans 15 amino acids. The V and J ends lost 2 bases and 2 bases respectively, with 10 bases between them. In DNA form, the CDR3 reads TGTGCCACCAGCAGAACCCGACAGGGCAATCAGCCCCAGCATTTT. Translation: CATSRTRQGNQPQHF.

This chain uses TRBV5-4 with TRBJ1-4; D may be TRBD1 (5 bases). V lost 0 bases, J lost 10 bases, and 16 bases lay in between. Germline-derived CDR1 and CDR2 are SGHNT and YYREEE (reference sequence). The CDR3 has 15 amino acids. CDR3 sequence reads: CASSLEGPQAGKLFF. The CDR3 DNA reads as TGTGCCAGCAGCTTGGAGGGGCCCCAGGCTGGAAAACTGTTTTTT.

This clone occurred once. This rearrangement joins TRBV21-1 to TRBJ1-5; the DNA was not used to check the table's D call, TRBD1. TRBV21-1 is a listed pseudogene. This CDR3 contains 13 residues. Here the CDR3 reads CASLGQGSQPQHF. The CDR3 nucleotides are TGTGCCAGCTTGGGACAGGGGAGCCAGCCCCAGCATTTT.

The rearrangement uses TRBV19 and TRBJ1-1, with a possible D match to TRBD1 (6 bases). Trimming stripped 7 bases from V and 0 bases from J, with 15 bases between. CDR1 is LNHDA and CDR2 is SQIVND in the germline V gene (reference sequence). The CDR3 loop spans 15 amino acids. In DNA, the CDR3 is TGTGCCAGTATAAAACCGGGACATCTGAACACTGAAGCTTTCTTT. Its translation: CASIKPGHLNTEAFF.

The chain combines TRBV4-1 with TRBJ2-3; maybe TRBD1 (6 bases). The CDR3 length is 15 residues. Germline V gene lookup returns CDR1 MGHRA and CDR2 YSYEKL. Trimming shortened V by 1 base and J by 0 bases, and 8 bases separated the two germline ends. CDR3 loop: CASSQAGDSTDTQYF. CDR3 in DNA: TGCGCCAGCAGCCAAGCAGGGGATAGCACAGATACGCAGTATTTT.

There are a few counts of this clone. The DNA of the CDR3 is TGCGCCAGCAGCCCCCGGGGGGCCTACACAGATACGCAGTATTTT. Its protein is CASSPRGAYTDTQYF. V and J are TRBV4-3 and TRBJ2-3; D is possibly TRBD2 (7 bases). The CDR3 runs 15 residues. The V end lost 4 bases, the J end lost 2 bases, and 13 bases lay between the germline ends. CDR1 is LGHNA and CDR2 is YSLEER in the germline V gene.

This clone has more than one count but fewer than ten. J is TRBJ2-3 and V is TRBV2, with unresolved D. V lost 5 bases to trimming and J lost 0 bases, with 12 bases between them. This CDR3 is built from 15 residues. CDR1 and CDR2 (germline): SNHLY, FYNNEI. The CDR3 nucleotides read TGTGCCAGCAGTTCCTCAACAGCTAGCACAGATACGCAGTATTTT. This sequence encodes CASSSSTASTDTQYF.

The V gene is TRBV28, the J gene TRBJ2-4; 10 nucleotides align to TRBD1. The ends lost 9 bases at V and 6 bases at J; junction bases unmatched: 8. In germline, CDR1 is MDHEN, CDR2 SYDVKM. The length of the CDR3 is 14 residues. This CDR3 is CASQGQGYRNIQYF. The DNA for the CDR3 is TGTGCCAGTCAGGGACAGGGGTATAGAAACATTCAGTACTTC.

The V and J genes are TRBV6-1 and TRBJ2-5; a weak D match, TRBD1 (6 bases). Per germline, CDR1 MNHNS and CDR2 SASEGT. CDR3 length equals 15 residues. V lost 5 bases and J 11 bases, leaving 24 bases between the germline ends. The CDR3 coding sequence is TGTGCCAGCAGTAAGGGGGAGACAGGACCCTACGTGCAGTACTTC. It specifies CASSKGETGPYVQYF.

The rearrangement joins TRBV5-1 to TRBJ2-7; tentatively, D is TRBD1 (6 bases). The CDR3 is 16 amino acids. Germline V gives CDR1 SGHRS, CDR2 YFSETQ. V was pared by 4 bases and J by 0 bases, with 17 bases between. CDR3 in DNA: TGCGCCAGCAGCAACCCTTTGACAGGAAGCTCCTACGAGCAGTACTTC. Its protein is CASSNPLTGSSYEQYF.